This TCR beta chain was sequenced for a study of shared clonotypes between healthy human individuals. General study findings and limits: The study found lower generation probabilities in non-shared clonotypes than in those shared by all four donors.

Trimming cost V 3 bases and J 5 bases, with 11 bases left between them. The CDR3 covers 13 residues. Germline lookup yields CDR1 SGHRS and CDR2 YFSETQ. The table lists this clone with a count of one. The antigen remains unidentified. The protocol was immunoSEQ multiplex PCR, while the TCRdb copy is restricted to in-frame clones and leaves out a portion. This sample has more than 2,000,000 clones, with over 85% found just once. Sequencing input: naive CD4+ T cells sorted from blood. Subset reported: CD45RA+ positively selected. The V and J genes are TRBV5-1 and TRBJ1-2; D is perhaps TRBD1 (5 bases). This TCR came from a man between 18 and 29 years old in good health. The CDR3 loop reads CASSSQGEYGYTF. The DNA of the CDR3 is TGCGCCAGCAGCTCCCAGGGAGAGTATGGCTACACCTTC. The full variable domain, completed using reference TRBV5-1 and TRBJ1-2, is KAGVTQTPRYLIKTRGQQVTLSCSPISGHRSVSWYQQTPGQGLQFLFEYFSETQRNKGNFPGRFSGRQFSNSRSEMNVSTLELGDSALYLCASSSQGEYGYTFGSGTRLTVV.